A selection of T cell receptor beta chains follows, all from one sample in a study of cytomegalovirus exposure and HLA in healthy donors. The assay was immunoSEQ multiplex PCR, and TCRdb's table has in-frame clones only and misses some. The repertoire consists of 65,000 to 90,000 clones, with approximately 80% occurring once and the leading ten covering around 8.9%. What was sequenced was PBMCs. Receptors were obtained from a woman between 40 and 50 years old in good health and CMV-seropositive. Each CDR3 is given with its conserved first and last residue. D genes are given only for firm matches. A row's size may be missing; if present it is once, few, many or a size class.

CDR3 length | D gene | J gene | V gene | clone size | CDR3 protein | CDR3 DNA
14 | TRBD1 | TRBJ2-7 | TRBV6-5 | NA | CASRPQGQGGEQYF | TGTGCCAGCCGGCCCCAGGGACAGGGGGGAGAGCAGTACTTC
15 | NA | TRBJ1-5 | TRBV6-5 | NA | CASCKSSYSNQPQHF | TGTGCCAGCTGTAAGTCTAGCTATAGCAATCAGCCCCAGCATTTT
14 | TRBD2 | TRBJ2-5 | TRBV5-6 | NA | CASSFGGGQETQYF | TGTGCCAGCAGCTTTGGGGGGGGCCAAGAGACCCAGTACTTC
14 | NA | TRBJ2-3 | TRBV7-2 | NA | CASSLARQGDTQYF | TGTGCCAGCAGCTTAGCGCGGCAGGGGGATACGCAGTATTTT
15 | TRBD1 | TRBJ1-2 | TRBV27 | once | CASSLFLGQADGYTF | TGTGCCAGCAGTTTGTTCCTGGGACAGGCCGATGGCTACACCTTC
16 | NA | TRBJ2-3 | TRBV18 | NA | CASSPIGRGATDTQYF | TGTGCCAGCTCACCAATTGGCCGGGGGGCCACAGATACGCAGTATTTT
16 | TRBD1 | TRBJ1-2 | TRBV7-2 | NA | CASSPEGDRGPNGYTF | TGTGCCAGCAGCCCGGAGGGGGACAGGGGGCCAAATGGCTACACCTTC
15 | NA | TRBJ1-3 | TRBV11-2 | once | CASTKQGSPGNTIYF | TGTGCCAGCACCAAGCAGGGTTCGCCTGGAAACACCATATATTTT
17 | TRBD1 | TRBJ1-6 | TRBV9 | NA | CASSVLDGTGIGSPLHF | TGTGCCAGCAGCGTATTAGACGGGACAGGGATTGGCTCACCCCTCCACTTT
11 | NA | TRBJ2-7 | TRBV5-1 | NA | CASTDNDEQYF | TGCGCCAGCACGGACAACGACGAGCAGTACTTC
10 | NA | TRBJ1-2 | TRBV20-1 | NA | CSARYREYTF | TGCAGTGCTAGATACAGGGAATACACCTTC
14 | NA | TRBJ2-2 | TRBV5-1 | NA | CASNPGHDTGELFF | TGCGCCAGCAACCCGGGACACGACACCGGGGAGCTGTTTTTT
16 | TRBD1 | TRBJ1-1 | TRBV4-1 | NA | CASSQTGGGTNTEAFF | TGCGCCAGCAGCCAGACAGGGGGAGGGACGAACACTGAAGCTTTCTTT
15 | NA | TRBJ1-2 | TRBV16 | NA | CASSLSRGRQHGYTF | TGTGCCAGCAGCCTGTCCAGAGGGAGGCAACATGGCTACACCTTC
12 | TRBD1 | TRBJ2-7 | TRBV11-2 | NA | CASRLQGSEQYF | TGTGCCAGCAGGTTACAGGGGAGCGAGCAGTACTTC
15 | NA | TRBJ1-2 | TRBV6-6 | NA | CASSLTGLHNYGYTF | TGTGCCAGCAGCCTTACAGGCCTGCACAACTATGGCTACACCTTC
13 | NA | TRBJ2-3 | TRBV6-6 | NA | CASSQIDPDTQYF | TGTGCCAGCAGTCAGATTGATCCGGATACGCAGTATTTT
15 | TRBD1 | TRBJ2-1 | TRBV2 | NA | CASSLRGQGVGEQFF | TGTGCCAGCAGTCTGAGGGGACAGGGGGTCGGGGAGCAGTTCTTC
14 | NA | TRBJ1-2 | TRBV6-4 | once | CASSAGQHNYGYTF | TGTGCCAGCAGTGCCGGACAACATAACTATGGCTACACCTTC
17 | TRBD2 | TRBJ2-1 | TRBV4-2 | NA | CASSQVLAGGPGNEQFF | TGTGCCAGCAGCCAAGTCCTAGCGGGGGGGCCTGGGAATGAGCAGTTCTTC
18 | NA | TRBJ1-2 | TRBV12-2 | NA | CASRLHSERTGEGYGYTF | TGTGCAAGTCGCTTACATTCGGAGAGGACAGGGGAGGGCTATGGCTACACCTTC
14 | TRBD1 | TRBJ1-1 | TRBV28 | NA | CASSLTVQGAQAFF | TGTGCCAGCAGTTTAACTGTCCAGGGGGCGCAAGCTTTCTTT
17 | NA | TRBJ1-3 | TRBV19 | NA | CASSTTPGTISGNTIYF | TGTGCCAGTAGTACCACTCCCGGGACTATTTCCGGAAACACCATATATTTT
17 | TRBD2 | TRBJ2-3 | TRBV5-1 | NA | CASSLALAGGFADTQYF | TGCGCCAGCAGCTTGGCCCTAGCGGGGGGATTCGCAGATACGCAGTATTTT
16 | NA | TRBJ1-1 | TRBV10-1 | NA | CASSDLIQGKFIEAFF | TGCGCCAGCAGTGACCTAATACAGGGAAAGTTTATTGAAGCTTTCTTT
13 | NA | TRBJ1-1 | TRBV30 | NA | CAWSVQQGAEAFF | TGTGCCTGGAGTGTGCAACAGGGAGCTGAAGCTTTCTTT
13 | TRBD1 | TRBJ1-2 | TRBV7-2 | NA | CASSSGQGYGYTF | TGTGCCAGCAGCTCAGGACAGGGCTATGGCTACACCTTC
13 | NA | TRBJ2-1 | TRBV25-1 | NA | CASSVTIRGEQFF | TGTGCCAGCAGTGTCACGATAAGGGGTGAGCAGTTCTTC
17 | TRBD2 | TRBJ2-5 | TRBV7-2 | NA | CASSGGTSGGWIETQYF | TGTGCCAGCAGCGGAGGAACTAGCGGGGGGTGGATAGAGACCCAGTACTTC
15 | TRBD2 | TRBJ2-1 | TRBV6-4 | NA | CASSVLAGGPDEQFF | TGTGCCAGCAGCGTACTAGCGGGGGGGCCAGATGAGCAGTTCTTC
14 | TRBD1 | TRBJ2-3 | TRBV6-4 | NA | CASSESRGSDTQYF | TGTGCCAGCAGTGAGTCCAGGGGGTCAGATACGCAGTATTTT
13 | NA | TRBJ2-4 | TRBV7-3 | NA | CASSTGTSGIQYF | TGTGCCAGCAGCACCGGGACTTCGGGCATTCAGTACTTC
14 | NA | TRBJ1-2 | TRBV7-9 | NA | CASSPLRQSYGYTF | TGTGCCAGCAGCCCTCTACGACAGTCCTATGGCTACACCTTC
12 | TRBD1 | TRBJ1-2 | TRBV14 | NA | CASSAQGNGYTF | TGTGCCAGCAGCGCACAGGGGAATGGCTACACCTTC
15 | NA | TRBJ2-7 | TRBV9 | NA | CASSQLMGAADEQYF | TGTGCCAGCAGCCAACTAATGGGGGCAGCGGACGAGCAGTACTTC
15 | TRBD1 | TRBJ1-2 | TRBV28 | few | CASSPRTGEYGGYTF | TGTGCCAGCAGTCCCCGGACAGGAGAATATGGTGGCTACACCTTC
14 | NA | TRBJ2-7 | TRBV6-4 | NA | CASRGPVGGNEQYF | TGTGCCAGCAGGGGACCAGTCGGGGGAAACGAGCAGTACTTC